A single T cell receptor beta chain is shown here with its context. The CDR3 extends over 20 amino acids. Germline values: CDR1 WSHSY, CDR2 SAAADI. Trimming took 2 bases from V and 0 from J; bases not matched to a gene: 17. As processed by the authors: Reference gene primer amplification gave estimated nucleated cell counts. TCRdb keeps only in-frame clones here, not all; method: immunoSEQ multiplex PCR. The DNA was the basis for D and trimming; V, J and clone size are from that table. The sample records 55,000 to 75,000 clones, about 73% being singletons. The source of the sample is a study of blood T cell repertoires in COVID-19. The wider study: PBMCs, B-cell-depleted T cells, or T cells were the source of the cDNA or gDNA that made up the material.

This clonotype was sampled from a man in his fifties or sixties with acute or convalescent COVID-19. Sequencing used peripheral blood. The rearrangement joins TRBV10-2 to TRBJ2-7, with 9 bases matching TRBD2. CDR3 bases: TGCGCCAGCAGTGAGATGATCGAGAGCGGGGGGCCCGTGCTCTCCTACGAGCAGTACGTC. It specifies CASSEMIESGGPVLSYEQYV.